The 10 T cell receptor beta chains below were found in one sample sequenced in a study of blood T cells in healthy people across ages. The use of a sample-barcoded 5' primer and a J-beta primer mix characterized a second PCR of roughly 7 to 12 cycles. TCRdb called the 5' RACE reads again in MiXCR, with one record for every CDR3 protein. Of approximately 850,000 distinct CDR3 sequences listed, over 45% are singletons. What was sequenced was blood. Every receptor here comes from a man under 40 in good health.

This clonotype appeared once. The chain joins TRBV21-1 to TRBJ2-3; the table names TRBD2, a call not compared with the DNA. TRBV21-1 is listed as a pseudogene. This CDR3 contains 16 residues. CDR3 residues: CASSKSERGITDTQYF. The CDR3 coding sequence is TGTGCCAGCAGCAAATCTGAGCGGGGGATCACAGATACGCAGTATTTT.

The chain links TRBV20-1 to TRBJ2-7; 10 nucleotides match TRBD1. V shed 7 bases and J 3 bases; nucleotides not matched to a gene: 18. The CDR3 is made up of 17 amino acids. Germline CDR1 is DFQATT and CDR2 is SNEGSKA (reference sequence). CDR3 sequence: CSGRKPNRDRGFYEQYF. The CDR3 coding sequence is TGCAGTGGAAGAAAGCCGAACCGGGACAGGGGTTTCTACGAGCAGTACTTC.

The V and J genes are TRBV29-1 and TRBJ2-3; 7 positions agree with TRBD1. The V and J ends lost 8 bases and 2 bases, in that order; junction bases with no gene match: 10. Germline assignment: CDR1 SQVTM and CDR2 ANQGSEA. This CDR3 has 14 residues. The CDR3 here is CSLTHGTATDTQYF. CDR3 coding DNA: TGCAGCTTAACCCACGGGACAGCCACAGATACGCAGTATTTT.

V and J are TRBV19 and TRBJ1-5; possibly TRBD1 for D (6 bases). Looked up from germline, CDR1 is LNHDA and CDR2 is SQIVND (reference sequence). This CDR3 region has 12 residues. V lost 10 bases to trimming and J lost 5 bases, with 12 bases between them. Here the CDR3 reads CATRNRDQPQHF. CDR3 coding DNA: TGTGCCACCCGAAACAGGGATCAGCCCCAGCATTTT.

The genes are TRBV6-5 and TRBJ1-4; D not certain. Germline lookup yields CDR1 MNHEY and CDR2 SVGAGI. This CDR3 is 15 amino acids long. The germline V and J ends were trimmed by 2 bases and 6 bases, with 13 bases remaining between them. The CDR3 loop is CASSYLPGLDEKLFF. The CDR3 nucleotides are TGTGCCAGCAGTTACCTCCCGGGTCTAGATGAAAAACTGTTTTTT.

The rearrangement uses TRBV2 and TRBJ2-5; D gene unclear. CDR1 is SNHLY, CDR2 FYNNEI, per germline. Trimming shortened V by 7 bases and J by 5 bases, and 11 bases separated the two germline ends. This CDR3 spans 12 amino acids. In DNA form, the CDR3 reads TGTGCCAGCATAGGGCTCCGGGAGACCCAGTACTTC. It specifies CASIGLRETQYF.

The chain joins TRBV3-1 to TRBJ2-7; D remains ambiguous. The better agreement between TRBJ2-5 and the DNA end casts doubt on the J call. CDR1 and CDR2 from the germline V gene are LGHDT and YNNKEL (reference sequence). This CDR3 is 13 amino acids long. CDR3 sequence (DNA): TGTGCCAGCAGCCATCCCCTCCCAGGGACCCAGTACTTC. Translated: CASSHPLPGTQYF.

In this sample, this clonotype turned up a few times. V is TRBV20-1 and J is TRBJ2-1, with 7 bases identical to TRBD2. The germline V gene has CDR1 DFQATT and CDR2 SNEGSKA (reference sequence). After removal of 6 bases from V and 4 bases from J, the junction contained 9 bases not matched to a gene. CDR3 length: 14 amino acids. The CDR3 protein is CSARASGPYNEQFF. In DNA, the CDR3 is TGCAGTGCCCGGGCTAGCGGACCATACAATGAGCAGTTCTTC.

The rearrangement links TRBV4-3 to TRBJ2-2, with 16 bases aligning to TRBD2. The CDR3 totals 19 residues. Trimming cost V 4 bases and J 4 bases; bases outside gene matches: 9. Germline CDR1 reads LGHNA; CDR2 reads YSLEER. In nucleotides, the CDR3 is TGCGCCAGCAGCCTCGGGACTAGCGGGAGGGGAGGTGTCACCGGGGAGCTGTTTTTT. Protein sequence: CASSLGTSGRGGVTGELFF.

The V and J genes are TRBV7-6 and TRBJ1-2, with 9 bases aligning to TRBD1. The V and J ends lost 5 bases and 8 bases, in that order; junction bases with no gene match: 9. Germline assignment: CDR1 SGHVS and CDR2 FNYEAQ. The CDR3 loop spans 14 amino acids. This CDR3 reads CASSSPGQGEGYTF. Here the CDR3 DNA reads TGTGCCAGCAGCAGCCCGGGACAGGGTGAAGGCTACACCTTC.